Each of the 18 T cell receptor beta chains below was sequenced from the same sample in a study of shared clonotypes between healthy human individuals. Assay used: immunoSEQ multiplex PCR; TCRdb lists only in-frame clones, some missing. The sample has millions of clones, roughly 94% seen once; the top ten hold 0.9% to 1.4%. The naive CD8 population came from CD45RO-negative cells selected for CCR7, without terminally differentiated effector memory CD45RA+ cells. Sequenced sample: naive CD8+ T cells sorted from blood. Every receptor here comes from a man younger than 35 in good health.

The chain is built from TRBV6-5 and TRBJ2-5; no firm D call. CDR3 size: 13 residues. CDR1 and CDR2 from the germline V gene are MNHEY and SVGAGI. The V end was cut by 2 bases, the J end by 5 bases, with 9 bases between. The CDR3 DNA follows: TGTGCCAGCAGTTACGACGATGGGGAGACCCAGTACTTC. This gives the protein CASSYDDGETQYF.

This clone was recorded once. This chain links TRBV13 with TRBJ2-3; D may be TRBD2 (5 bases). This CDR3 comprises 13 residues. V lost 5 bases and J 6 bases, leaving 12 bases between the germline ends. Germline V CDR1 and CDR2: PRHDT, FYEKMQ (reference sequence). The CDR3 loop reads CASSRGLGDTQYF. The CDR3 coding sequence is TGTGCCAGCAGCCGCGGACTTGGGGATACGCAGTATTTT.

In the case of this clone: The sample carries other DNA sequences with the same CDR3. The CDR3 here is CSVVGQGMNTEAFF. The CDR3, as DNA: TGCAGCGTTGTGGGACAGGGGATGAACACTGAAGCTTTCTTT. The genes are TRBV29-1 and TRBJ1-1; 10 bases agree with TRBD1. J gave up 0 bases and V 4 bases, and 2 bases lay outside the gene matches. Germline CDR1 reads SQVTM; CDR2 reads ANQGSEA. This CDR3 has 14 amino acids. The full variable domain, rest sourced from reference TRBV29-1 and TRBJ1-1, is SAVISQKPSRDICQRGTSLTIQCQVDSQVTMMFWYRQQPGQSLTLIATANQGSEATYESGFVIDKFPISRPNLTFSTLTVSNMSPEDSSIYLCSVVGQGMNTEAFFGQGTRLTVV.

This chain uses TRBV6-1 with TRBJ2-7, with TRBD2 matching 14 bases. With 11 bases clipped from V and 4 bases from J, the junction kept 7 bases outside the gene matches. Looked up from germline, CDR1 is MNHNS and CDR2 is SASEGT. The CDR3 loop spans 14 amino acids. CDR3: CAPWGLAGEYEQYF. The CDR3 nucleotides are TGTGCCCCGTGGGGACTAGCGGGAGAGTACGAGCAGTACTTC.

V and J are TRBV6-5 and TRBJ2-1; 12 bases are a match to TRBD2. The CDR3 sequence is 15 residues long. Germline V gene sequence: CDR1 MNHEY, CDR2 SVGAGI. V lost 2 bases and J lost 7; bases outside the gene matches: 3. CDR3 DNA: TGTGCCAGCAGTTACGCGACTAGCGGGAGAAATGAGCAGTTCTTC. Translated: CASSYATSGRNEQFF.

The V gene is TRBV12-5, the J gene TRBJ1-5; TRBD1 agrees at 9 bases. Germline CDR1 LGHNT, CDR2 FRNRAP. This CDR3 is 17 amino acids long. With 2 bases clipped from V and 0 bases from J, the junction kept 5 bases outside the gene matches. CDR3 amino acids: CASGLLLQGASNQPQHF. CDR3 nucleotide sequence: TGTGCTAGTGGTTTGCTTTTACAGGGGGCTAGCAATCAGCCCCAGCATTTT.

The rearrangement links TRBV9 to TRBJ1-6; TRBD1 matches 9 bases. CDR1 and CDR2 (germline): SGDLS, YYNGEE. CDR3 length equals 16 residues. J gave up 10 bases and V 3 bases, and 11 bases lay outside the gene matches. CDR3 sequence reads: CASSAKTGGSGSPLHF. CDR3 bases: TGTGCCAGCAGCGCAAAAACAGGGGGCAGTGGGTCACCCCTCCACTTT.

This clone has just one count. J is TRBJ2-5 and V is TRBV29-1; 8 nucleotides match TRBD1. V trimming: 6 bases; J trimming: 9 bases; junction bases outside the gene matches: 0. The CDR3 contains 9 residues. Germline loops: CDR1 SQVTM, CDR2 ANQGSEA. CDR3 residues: CSVDRAQYF. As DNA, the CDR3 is TGCAGCGTGGACAGGGCCCAGTACTTC.

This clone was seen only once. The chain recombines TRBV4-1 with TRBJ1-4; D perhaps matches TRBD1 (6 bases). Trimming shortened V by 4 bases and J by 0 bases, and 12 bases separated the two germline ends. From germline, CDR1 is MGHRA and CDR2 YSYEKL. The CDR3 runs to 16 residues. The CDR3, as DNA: TGCGCCAGCAGCCCTCCACAGGGAGCAACTAATGAAAAACTGTTTTTT. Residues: CASSPPQGATNEKLFF.

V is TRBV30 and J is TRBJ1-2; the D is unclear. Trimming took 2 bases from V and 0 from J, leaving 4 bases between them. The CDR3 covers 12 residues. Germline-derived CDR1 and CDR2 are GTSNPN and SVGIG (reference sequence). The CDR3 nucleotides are TGTGCCTGGAGTCAAGCTAACTATGGCTACACCTTC. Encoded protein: CAWSQANYGYTF.

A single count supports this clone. DNA of the CDR3: TGTGCCAGCACCTCGGAGTCCGGGGAGCTGTTTTTT. Translation: CASTSESGELFF. This sequence joins TRBV27 and TRBJ2-2; D remains unclear. Trimming took off 7 bases at V and 6 bases at J, with 9 bases between the two ends. Germline V gene data show CDR1 as MNHEY and CDR2 as SMNVEV (reference sequence). The CDR3 extends over 12 amino acids.

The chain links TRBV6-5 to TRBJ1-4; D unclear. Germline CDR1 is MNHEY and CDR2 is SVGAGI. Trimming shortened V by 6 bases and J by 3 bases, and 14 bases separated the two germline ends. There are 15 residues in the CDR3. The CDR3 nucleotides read TGTGCCAGCAGCCAAGGAACGACGGCTAATGAAAAACTGTTTTTT. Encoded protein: CASSQGTTANEKLFF.

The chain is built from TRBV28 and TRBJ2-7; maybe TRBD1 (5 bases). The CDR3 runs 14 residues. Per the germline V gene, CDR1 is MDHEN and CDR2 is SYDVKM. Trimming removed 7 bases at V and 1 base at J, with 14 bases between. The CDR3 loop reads CASNRLQGSYEQYF. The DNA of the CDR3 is TGTGCCAGCAACCGTCTCCAGGGTTCCTACGAGCAGTACTTC.

CDR3 loop: CASSFPAGGAAKNIQYF. The CDR3 DNA reads as TGTGCCAGCAGCTTCCCAGCCGGGGGCGCAGCCAAAAACATTCAGTACTTC. The chain carries TRBV11-3 and TRBJ2-4; the D gene could be TRBD1 or TRBD2 (6 bases each). V was pared by 3 bases and J by 0 bases, with 15 bases between. The CDR3 runs to 17 residues. Germline V gives CDR1 SGHNT, CDR2 YENEEA.

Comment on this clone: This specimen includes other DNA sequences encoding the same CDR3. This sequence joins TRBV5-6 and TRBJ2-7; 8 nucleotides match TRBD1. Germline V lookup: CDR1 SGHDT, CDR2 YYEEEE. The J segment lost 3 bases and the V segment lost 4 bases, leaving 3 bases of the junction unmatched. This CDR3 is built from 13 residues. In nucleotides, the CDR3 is TGTGCCAGCAGCCCCGACAGGGGCTACGAGCAGTACTTC. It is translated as CASSPDRGYEQYF.

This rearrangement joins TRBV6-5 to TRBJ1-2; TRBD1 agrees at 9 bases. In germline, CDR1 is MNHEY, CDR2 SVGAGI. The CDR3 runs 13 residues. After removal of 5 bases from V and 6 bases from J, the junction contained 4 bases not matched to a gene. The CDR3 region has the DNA TGTGCCAGCAGTCTACAGGGGGCGAATGGCTACACCTTC. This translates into CASSLQGANGYTF.

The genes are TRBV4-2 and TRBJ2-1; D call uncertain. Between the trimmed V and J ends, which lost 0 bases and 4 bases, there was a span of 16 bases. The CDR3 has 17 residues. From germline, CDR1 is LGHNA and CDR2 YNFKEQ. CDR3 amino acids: CASSQDPGRTNYNEQFF. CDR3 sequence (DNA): TGTGCCAGCAGCCAAGATCCAGGCAGAACCAATTACAATGAGCAGTTCTTC.

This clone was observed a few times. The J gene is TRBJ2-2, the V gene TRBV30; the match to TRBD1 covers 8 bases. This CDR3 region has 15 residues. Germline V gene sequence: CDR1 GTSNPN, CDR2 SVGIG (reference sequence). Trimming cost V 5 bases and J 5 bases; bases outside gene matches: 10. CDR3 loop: CAWATGQGWTGELFF. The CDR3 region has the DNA TGTGCCTGGGCGACCGGACAGGGATGGACCGGGGAGCTGTTTTTT.